A selection of T cell receptor beta chains follows, all from one sample in a study of T cells in Graves' hyperthyroidism and ophthalmopathy. TCRdb re-analysed the multiplex PCR reads in MiXCR, keeping a single row per CDR3 protein. There are hundreds of thousands of distinct CDR3 sequences in the sample; about 25% occur only once, and around 40% lies in the top ten. Input material: blood. The receptors shown here come from a woman between 40 and 55 years old with Graves' ophthalmopathy. Both conserved end residues are part of each CDR3. A D gene is named only where the DNA matches it firmly. Clone size is given for some rows only: seen once, a few or many times, or a class if the clone is expanded.

>TRBV5-1|many|TRBJ2-5|NA
TGCGCCAGCAGCTTTGGCGGGAAGAAAGAGACCCAGTACTTC
CASSFGGKKETQYF
>TRBV12-3/TRBV12-4|many|TRBJ2-5|TRBD2
TGTGCCAGCAGTCGACTAGCGGGGGCCCCAGAGACCCAGTACTTC
CASSRLAGAPETQYF
>TRBV28|many|TRBJ2-2|NA
TGTGCCAGCAATTTAGGGACTTTAAGGGGGATCACCGGGGAGCTGTTTTTT
CASNLGTLRGITGELFF
>TRBV20-1|NA|TRBJ1-6|NA
TGCAGAACGACTCGGGGCTCCTATAATTCACCCCTCCACTTT
CRTTRGSYNSPLHF
>TRBV5-8|many|TRBJ2-5|TRBD2
TGTGCCAGCAGCTTGGATGGACTAGCGGGAGAGACCCAGTACTTC
CASSLDGLAGETQYF
>TRBV28|many|TRBJ2-7|TRBD1
TGTGCCAGCAGTTTAGCGGGACAGGGGGACGGGAGGGGGTCCTACGAGCAGTACTTC
CASSLAGQGDGRGSYEQYF
>TRBV28|many|TRBJ2-7|NA
TGTGCCAGCAGTTCCAACCTGAAGGGCGAGCAGTACTTC
CASSSNLKGEQYF
>TRBV7-3|many|TRBJ2-7|TRBD2
TGTGCCAGCAGCCCCGAGCGGGGGCGAATCTACGAGCAGTACTTC
CASSPERGRIYEQYF
>TRBV6-1|many|TRBJ2-7|NA
TGTGCCAGCAGCGACAGGACACGTCTCAACGAGCAGTACTTC
CASSDRTRLNEQYF
>TRBV12-5|few|TRBJ2-7|NA
TGTGCTAGTGGCCGCCTCCTCGAGCAGTACTTC
CASGRLLEQYF
>TRBV9|many|TRBJ2-3|NA
TGTGCCAGCAGCGTAGGACCCACAGGTACAGATACGCAGTATTTT
CASSVGPTGTDTQYF
>TRBV7-9|many|TRBJ2-7|TRBD1
TGTGCCAGCATGGACAGGGTAAACTACGAGCAGTACTTC
CASMDRVNYEQYF
>TRBV6-2/TRBV6-3|many|TRBJ2-5|TRBD2
TGTGCCAGCAGTTACCCCGGGAGGGCCGGAGAGACCCAGTACTTC
CASSYPGRAGETQYF
>TRBV10-1|many|TRBJ1-5|NA
TGCGCCAGCAGTGAGCGGGGTCAGCCCCAGCATTTT
CASSERGQPQHF
>TRBV2|many|TRBJ1-2|NA
TGTGCCGAGGGGGGCGCGGGCGGCTACACCTTC
CAEGGAGGYTF
>TRBV28|many|TRBJ2-6|NA
TGTGCCAGCAGTTTTCAGGGGACCGGGGCCAACGTCCTGACTTTC
CASSFQGTGANVLTF
>TRBV15|many|TRBJ2-5|NA
TGTGCCACCAGCAGAGGAGCACAAGAGACCCAGTACTTC
CATSRGAQETQYF
>TRBV24-1|NA|TRBJ2-5|TRBD1
TGTGCCACCAGTGATTTAGGGACAGGTGGAGAGACCCAGTACTTC
CATSDLGTGGETQYF
>TRBV11-3|many|TRBJ2-2|NA
TGTGCCAGCAGCACATATGGGACCCAACGGACATTGAACACCGGGGAGCTGTTTTTT
CASSTYGTQRTLNTGELFF
>TRBV7-2|many|TRBJ2-7|TRBD2
TGTGCCAGCAGCCCTGGGGGCGGGAGGCGGTACGAGCAGTACTTC
CASSPGGGRRYEQYF
>TRBV4-1|many|TRBJ2-5|TRBD2
TGCGCCAGCAGCCAAGATCTCCGACTAGCGGGAGTAGAAGAGACCCAGTACTTC
CASSQDLRLAGVEETQYF
>TRBV7-9|many|TRBJ1-1|NA
TGTGCCAGCAGCTTAGGCTGGAGGAACACTGAAGCTTTCTTT
CASSLGWRNTEAFF
>TRBV6-5|many|TRBJ2-7|NA
TGTGCCAGCCAAATGGACGGAAGGGCCTACGAGCAGTACTTC
CASQMDGRAYEQYF
>TRBV12-3/TRBV12-4|many|TRBJ1-3|TRBD1
TGTGCCAGCAGTTTAAGGGGGCCTGGAAACACCATATATTTT
CASSLRGPGNTIYF
>TRBV28|many|TRBJ1-1|TRBD1
TGTGCCAGCAGGGGGGACAGGGTCCCTGAAGCTTTCTTT
CASRGDRVPEAFF
>TRBV2|many|TRBJ2-3|TRBD1
TGTGCCAGCAGTGCCGGACAGGGGGAGGCAGATACGCAGTATTTT
CASSAGQGEADTQYF
>TRBV7-2|many|TRBJ1-6|NA
TGTGCCAGCAGCTTAGCTGGGGTTAATTCACCCCTCCACTTT
CASSLAGVNSPLHF
>TRBV12-3/TRBV12-4|NA|TRBJ2-5|TRBD2
TGTGCCAGCAGTTCCCGGGGGAGCGGGACGGAGACCCAGTACTTC
CASSSRGSGTETQYF
>TRBV10-2|many|TRBJ2-5|TRBD1
TGCGCCAGCAGTGAGCTGGGACAGCAAGAGACCCAGTACTTC
CASSELGQQETQYF
>TRBV5-6|few|TRBJ1-2|TRBD1
TGTGCCAGCAGCTGGATGCAGGGGGCTGGATATGGCTACACCTTC
CASSWMQGAGYGYTF
>TRBV28|NA|TRBJ1-5|NA
TGTGCCAGCAGTCCCGTTAGAGGGGCCAATCAGCCCCAGCCTTTT
CASSPVRGANQPQPF
>TRBV28|NA|TRBJ2-7|TRBD1
TGTGCCAGCAGGCAGACAGGGGGCCGAGTGGAGCAGTACTTC
CASRQTGGRVEQYF
>TRBV27|many|TRBJ2-7|NA
TGTGCCAGCAGTTTTGGGGCGAACCTCCTCCACGAGCAGTACTTC
CASSFGANLLHEQYF
>TRBV6-2/TRBV6-3|NA|TRBJ2-7|NA
TGTGCCAGCTTGCACAACTCCTACGAGCAGTACTTC
CASLHNSYEQYF
>TRBV7-8|NA|TRBJ1-1|NA
TGTGCCAGCAGCCCGTCGACAGTGAACACTGAAGCTTTCTTT
CASSPSTVNTEAFF
>TRBV15|NA|TRBJ1-5|TRBD1
TGTGCCACCAGCAGAGGGACAGGCACATGGCAGCCCCAGCATTTT
CATSRGTGTWQPQHF
>TRBV19|many|TRBJ2-7|NA
TGTGCCAGTAGTAATGCTGGCGAGACCTACGAGCAGTACTTC
CASSNAGETYEQYF
>TRBV5-1|many|TRBJ2-7|NA
TGCGCCAGCAGCTTGGGCACGCTTGGTTCCTACGAGCAGTACTTC
CASSLGTLGSYEQYF
>TRBV4-2|many|TRBJ2-7|NA
TGTGCCAGCAGCCAAGATTTGGACTGGAGCGAGCAGTACTTC
CASSQDLDWSEQYF
>TRBV20-1|NA|TRBJ1-2|NA
TGCAGTGCTCCTGGATACGATGGCTACACCTTC
CSAPGYDGYTF
>TRBV2|many|TRBJ2-7|TRBD2
TGTGCCAGCAGTGCCTCGGGAGGGCAAACCTACGAGCAGTACTTC
CASSASGGQTYEQYF
>TRBV6-2/TRBV6-3|NA|TRBJ2-5|NA
TGTGCCAGCAGTACTAGGCTTTTCGAGACCCAGTACTTC
CASSTRLFETQYF
>TRBV14|many|TRBJ2-2|TRBD2
TGTGCCAGCAGCCGGGGACTAGCGAACACCGGGGAGCTGTTTTTT
CASSRGLANTGELFF
>TRBV10-1|many|TRBJ2-7|TRBD2
TGCGCCAGGGGTGGGCGACTAGCTCTGAAGGAGCAGTACTTC
CARGGRLALKEQYF
>TRBV19|many|TRBJ1-1|NA
TGTGCCAGTAGGAGAGATAACACTGAAGCTTTCTTT
CASRRDNTEAFF
>TRBV7-8|many|TRBJ1-5|TRBD1
TGTGCCAGCGGGACAGTTTTCAATCAGCCCCAGCATTTT
CASGTVFNQPQHF
>TRBV6-2/TRBV6-3|NA|TRBJ1-1|NA
TGTGCCAGCAGTTCCCCACGCATGCGGAACACTGAAGCTTTCTTT
CASSSPRMRNTEAFF
>TRBV4-1|many|TRBJ2-7|NA
TGCGCCAGCAGCCCAAGGACAGATCGTGGGGAGCAGTACTTC
CASSPRTDRGEQYF